The source of this TCR beta chain is a study of blood T cell repertoires in COVID-19. Study background: Researchers got acute and convalescent COVID-19 samples from the United States, Italy and Spain. Sources were T cells, B-cell-depleted T cells, or PBMCs; the material itself was cDNA or gDNA.

The CDR3 has 12 residues. Germline values: CDR1 SQVTM, CDR2 ANQGSEA. V dropped 4 bases and J dropped 0 bases, with 6 bases sitting between them. This clone was counted between two and nine times. Data came from immunoSEQ multiplex PCR; TCRdb stores just in-frame clones and leaves some out. This table holds a few hundred thousand clones, 65% to 90% found once. The sequence was obtained from a woman aged 60-70 years with COVID-19, enrolled during active disease. The chain links TRBV29-1 to TRBJ1-2; D unclear. The specimen sequenced was peripheral blood. The CDR3 loop reads CSVGGPNYGYTF. The CDR3 coding sequence is TGCAGCGTTGGAGGCCCTAACTATGGCTACACCTTC.